The following is a T cell receptor beta chain sequence with its context. The junction differs from germline at one of its ends, possibly a read error. TCRdb called the PCR reads again in MiXCR, with one record for every CDR3 protein. The sample includes about 11,000 distinct CDR3 sequences, about three fifths of them seen just once. This entry comes from a study of CD4 and CD8 cells across lung adenocarcinoma regions. Localized lung adenocarcinoma, a non-small cell lung cancer, affected the donors. The TCR was taken from a male donor with lung adenocarcinoma. The CD4 and CD8 labels of this study may be unreliable. Material: CD8+ T cells from the margin of a lung tumor.

CDR3 region: CASTGPGAKNTQYF. CDR3 sequence (DNA): TGTGCCAGCACGGGGCCAGGAGCGAAAAATACTCAGTATTTC. The chain couples TRBV25-1 to TRBJ2-6, with D possibly being TRBD1 or TRBD2 (5 bases each). This CDR3 contains 14 residues. Per germline, CDR1 MGHDK and CDR2 SYGVNS.